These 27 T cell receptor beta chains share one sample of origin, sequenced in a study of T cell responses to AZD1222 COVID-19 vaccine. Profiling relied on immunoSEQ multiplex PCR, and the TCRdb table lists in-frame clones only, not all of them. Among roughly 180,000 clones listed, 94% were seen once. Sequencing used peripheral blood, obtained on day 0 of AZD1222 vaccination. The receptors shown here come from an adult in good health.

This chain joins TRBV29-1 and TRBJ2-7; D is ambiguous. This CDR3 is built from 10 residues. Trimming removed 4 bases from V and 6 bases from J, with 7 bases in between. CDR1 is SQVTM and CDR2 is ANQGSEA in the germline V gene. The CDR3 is CSVVGSEQYF. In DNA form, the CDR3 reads TGCAGCGTTGTGGGGTCCGAGCAGTACTTC.

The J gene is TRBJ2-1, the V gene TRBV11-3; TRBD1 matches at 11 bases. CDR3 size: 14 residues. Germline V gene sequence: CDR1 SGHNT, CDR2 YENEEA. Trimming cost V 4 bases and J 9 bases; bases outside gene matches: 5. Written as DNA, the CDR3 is TGTGCCAGCAGCTCCGGACAGGGGGCGGGTGAGCAGTTCTTC. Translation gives CASSSGQGAGEQFF.

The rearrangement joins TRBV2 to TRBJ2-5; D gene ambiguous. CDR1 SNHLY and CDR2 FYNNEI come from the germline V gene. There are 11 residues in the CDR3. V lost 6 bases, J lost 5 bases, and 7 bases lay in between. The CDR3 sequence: CASRDFETQYF. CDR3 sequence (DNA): TGTGCCAGCAGGGATTTCGAGACCCAGTACTTC. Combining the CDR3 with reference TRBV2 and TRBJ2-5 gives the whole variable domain EPEVTQTPSHQVTQMGQEVILRCVPISNHLYFYWYRQILGQKVEFLVSFYNNEISEKSEIFDDQFSVERPDGSNFTLKIRSTKLEDSAMYFCASRDFETQYFGPGTRLLVL.

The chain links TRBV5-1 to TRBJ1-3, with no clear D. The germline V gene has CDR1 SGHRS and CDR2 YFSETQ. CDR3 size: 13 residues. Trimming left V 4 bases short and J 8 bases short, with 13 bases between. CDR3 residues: CASSPAAGDTIYF. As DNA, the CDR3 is TGCGCCAGCAGCCCGGCGGCAGGTGACACCATATATTTT.

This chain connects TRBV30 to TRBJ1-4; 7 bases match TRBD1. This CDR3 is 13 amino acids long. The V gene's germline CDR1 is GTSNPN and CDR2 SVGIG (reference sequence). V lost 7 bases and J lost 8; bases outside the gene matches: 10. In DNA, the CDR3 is TGTGCCTCTAGCGAGGGGGCCGGGGAAAAACTGTTTTTT. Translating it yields CASSEGAGEKLFF.

The CDR3 nucleotides read TGTGCCAGCACTCCATTTAGCGGGCGGGGACAGCCCCAGCATTTT. Translation gives CASTPFSGRGQPQHF. The chain couples TRBV2 to TRBJ1-5, with D uncertain. V dropped 7 bases and J dropped 7 bases, with 20 bases sitting between them. This CDR3 region has 15 residues. CDR1 is SNHLY, CDR2 FYNNEI, per germline.

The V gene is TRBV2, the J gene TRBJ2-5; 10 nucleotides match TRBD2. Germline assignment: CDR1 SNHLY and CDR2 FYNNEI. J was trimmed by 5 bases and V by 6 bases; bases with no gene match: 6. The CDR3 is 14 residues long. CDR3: CASRDFSGRETQYF. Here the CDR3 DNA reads TGTGCCAGCAGGGATTTTAGCGGGAGGGAGACCCAGTACTTC.

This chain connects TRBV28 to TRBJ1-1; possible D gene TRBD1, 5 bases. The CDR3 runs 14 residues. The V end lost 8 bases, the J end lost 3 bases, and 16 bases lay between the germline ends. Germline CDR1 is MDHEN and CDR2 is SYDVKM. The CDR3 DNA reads TGTGCCAGCCTGCCGCTTCAGGGCGACACTGAAGCTTTCTTT. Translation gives CASLPLQGDTEAFF. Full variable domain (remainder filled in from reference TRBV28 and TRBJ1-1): DVKVTQSSRYLVKRTGEKVFLECVQDMDHENMFWYRQDPGLGLRLIYFSYDVKMKEKGDIPEGYSVSREKKERFSLILESASTNQTSMYLCASLPLQGDTEAFFGQGTRLTVV.

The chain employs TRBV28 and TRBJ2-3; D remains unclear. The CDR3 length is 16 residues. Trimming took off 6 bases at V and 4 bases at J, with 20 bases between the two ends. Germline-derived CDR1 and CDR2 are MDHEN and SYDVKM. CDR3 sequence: CASSPPLVAGSDTQYF. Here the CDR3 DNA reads TGTGCCAGCAGCCCCCCCTTGGTTGCCGGGTCAGATACGCAGTATTTT. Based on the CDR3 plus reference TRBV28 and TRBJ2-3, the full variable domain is DVKVTQSSRYLVKRTGEKVFLECVQDMDHENMFWYRQDPGLGLRLIYFSYDVKMKEKGDIPEGYSVSREKKERFSLILESASTNQTSMYLCASSPPLVAGSDTQYFGPGTRLTVL.

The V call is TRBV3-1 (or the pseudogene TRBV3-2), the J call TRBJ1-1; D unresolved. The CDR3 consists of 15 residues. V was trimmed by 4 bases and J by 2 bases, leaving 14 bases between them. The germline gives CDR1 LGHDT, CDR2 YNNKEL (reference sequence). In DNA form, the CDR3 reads TGTGCCAGCAGCCCCCAGGAGCGCAGCAACACTGAAGCTTTCTTT. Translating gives CASSPQERSNTEAFF.

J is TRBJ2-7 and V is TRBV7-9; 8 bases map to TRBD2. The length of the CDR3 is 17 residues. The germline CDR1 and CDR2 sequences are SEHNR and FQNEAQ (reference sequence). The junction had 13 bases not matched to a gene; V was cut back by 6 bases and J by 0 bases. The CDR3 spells CASSLPTGREVSYEQYF. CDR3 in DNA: TGTGCCAGCAGTCTCCCCACCGGGCGGGAGGTCTCCTACGAGCAGTACTTC.

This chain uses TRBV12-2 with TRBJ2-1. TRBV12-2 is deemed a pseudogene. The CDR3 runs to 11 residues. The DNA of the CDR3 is TGTGCAAGTCGCTTCCCCCATGAGCAGTTCTTC. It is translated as CASRFPHEQFF.

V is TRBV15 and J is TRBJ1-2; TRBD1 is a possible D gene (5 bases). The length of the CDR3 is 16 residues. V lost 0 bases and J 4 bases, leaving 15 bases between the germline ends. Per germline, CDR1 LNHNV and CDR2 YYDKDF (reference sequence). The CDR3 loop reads CATSREGDVRGYGYTF. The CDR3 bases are TGTGCCACCAGCAGAGAAGGGGACGTTCGAGGCTATGGCTACACCTTC.

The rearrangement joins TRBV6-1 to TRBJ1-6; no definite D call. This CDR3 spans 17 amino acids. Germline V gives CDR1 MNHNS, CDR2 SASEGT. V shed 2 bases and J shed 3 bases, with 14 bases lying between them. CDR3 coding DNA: TGTGCCAGCAGTGAATATGAGGAATCTATCTATAATTCACCCCTCCACTTT. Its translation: CASSEYEESIYNSPLHF.

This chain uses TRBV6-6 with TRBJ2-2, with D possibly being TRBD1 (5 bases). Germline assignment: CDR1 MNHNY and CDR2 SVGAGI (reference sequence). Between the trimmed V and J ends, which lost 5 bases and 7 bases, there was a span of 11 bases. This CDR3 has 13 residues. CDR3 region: CASSPQGSGELFF. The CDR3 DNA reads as TGTGCCAGCAGTCCGCAGGGTAGCGGGGAGCTGTTTTTT.

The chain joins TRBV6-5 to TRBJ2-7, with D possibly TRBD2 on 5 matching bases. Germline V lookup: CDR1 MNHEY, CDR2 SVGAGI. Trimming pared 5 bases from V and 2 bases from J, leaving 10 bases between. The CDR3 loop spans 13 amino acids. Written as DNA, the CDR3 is TGTGCCAGCAGTACGGGAAGGCCCTACGAGCAGTACTTC. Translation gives CASSTGRPYEQYF.

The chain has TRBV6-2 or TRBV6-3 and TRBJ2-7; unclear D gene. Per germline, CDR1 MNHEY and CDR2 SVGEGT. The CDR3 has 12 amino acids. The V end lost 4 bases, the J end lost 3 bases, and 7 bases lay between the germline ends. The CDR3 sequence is CASSSHDYEQYF. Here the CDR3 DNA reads TGTGCCAGCAGTTCCCACGACTACGAGCAGTACTTC.

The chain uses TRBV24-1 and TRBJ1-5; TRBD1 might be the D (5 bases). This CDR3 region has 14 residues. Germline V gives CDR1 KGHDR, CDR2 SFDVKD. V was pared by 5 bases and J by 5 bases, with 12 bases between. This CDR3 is CATSGGSLDQPQHF. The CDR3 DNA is TGTGCCACCAGTGGGGGGTCCCTGGATCAGCCCCAGCATTTT.

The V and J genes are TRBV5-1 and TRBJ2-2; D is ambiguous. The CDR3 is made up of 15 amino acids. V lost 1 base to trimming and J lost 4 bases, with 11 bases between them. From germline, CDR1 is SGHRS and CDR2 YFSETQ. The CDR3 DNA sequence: TGCGCCAGCAGCTTGATTAGTACAGCCACCGGGGAGCTGTTTTTT. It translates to CASSLISTATGELFF. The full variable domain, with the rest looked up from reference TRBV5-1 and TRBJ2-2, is KAGVTQTPRYLIKTRGQQVTLSCSPISGHRSVSWYQQTPGQGLQFLFEYFSETQRNKGNFPGRFSGRQFSNSRSEMNVSTLELGDSALYLCASSLISTATGELFFGEGSRLTVL.

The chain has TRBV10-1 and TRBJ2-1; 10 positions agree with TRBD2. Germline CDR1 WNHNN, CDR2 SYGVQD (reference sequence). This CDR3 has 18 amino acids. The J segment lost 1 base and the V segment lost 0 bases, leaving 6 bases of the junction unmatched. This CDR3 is CASSESGSGRWSYNEQFF. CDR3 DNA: TGCGCCAGCAGTGAGTCTGGTAGCGGGAGGTGGTCCTACAATGAGCAGTTCTTC.

This CDR3 reads CASSYDRVGVTDTQYF. The CDR3 nucleotides are TGTGCCAGCAGTTACGACAGGGTGGGGGTCACAGATACGCAGTATTTT. This chain uses TRBV6-5 with TRBJ2-3; the match to TRBD1 covers 7 bases. In germline, CDR1 is MNHEY, CDR2 SVGAGI. Trimming took 2 bases from V and 2 from J; bases not matched to a gene: 7. This CDR3 comprises 16 residues.

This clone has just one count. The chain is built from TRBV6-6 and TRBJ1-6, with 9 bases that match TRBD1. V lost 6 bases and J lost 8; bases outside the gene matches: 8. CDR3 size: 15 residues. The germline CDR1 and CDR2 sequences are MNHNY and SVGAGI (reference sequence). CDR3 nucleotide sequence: TGTGCCAGCAGCCCACAGGGGGCCCCTCATTCACCCCTCCACTTT. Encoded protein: CASSPQGAPHSPLHF.

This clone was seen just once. CDR3 in amino acids: CASSLDAGESDTQYF. The CDR3 nucleotides read TGCGCCAGCAGCTTGGACGCGGGAGAATCAGATACGCAGTATTTT. This sequence joins TRBV5-1 and TRBJ2-3; 7 positions agree with TRBD2. V lost 0 bases and J lost 4; bases outside the gene matches: 5. Germline CDR1 SGHRS, CDR2 YFSETQ. The length of the CDR3 is 15 residues.

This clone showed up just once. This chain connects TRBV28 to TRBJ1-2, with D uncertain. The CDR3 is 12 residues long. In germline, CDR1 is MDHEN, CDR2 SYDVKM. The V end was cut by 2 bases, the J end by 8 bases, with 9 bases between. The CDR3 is CASSLPIVGYTF. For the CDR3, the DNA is TGTGCCAGCAGTTTACCGATAGTCGGCTACACCTTC.

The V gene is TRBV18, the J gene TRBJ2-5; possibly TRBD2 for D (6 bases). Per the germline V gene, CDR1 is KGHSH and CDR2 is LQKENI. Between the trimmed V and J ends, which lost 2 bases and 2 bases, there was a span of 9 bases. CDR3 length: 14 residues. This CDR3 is CASSPERAQETQYF. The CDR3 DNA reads TGTGCCAGCTCACCAGAGCGGGCACAAGAGACCCAGTACTTC.

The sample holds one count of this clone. CDR3 residues: CASSRTGQGTGNTIYF. The CDR3, as DNA: TGTGCCAGCAGCCGTACGGGACAGGGTACTGGAAACACCATATATTTT. The chain has TRBV7-2 and TRBJ1-3; 9 bases line up with TRBD1. The junction had 7 bases not matched to a gene; V was cut back by 5 bases and J by 2 bases. CDR1 and CDR2 from the germline V gene are SGHTA and FQGNSA. There are 16 residues in the CDR3.

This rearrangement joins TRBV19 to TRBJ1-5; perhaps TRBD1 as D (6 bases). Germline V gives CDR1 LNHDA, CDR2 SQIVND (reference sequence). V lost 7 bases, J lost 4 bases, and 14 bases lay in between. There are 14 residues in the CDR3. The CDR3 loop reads CASKKGQTNQPQHF. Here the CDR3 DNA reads TGTGCCAGTAAAAAAGGACAGACTAATCAGCCCCAGCATTTT.